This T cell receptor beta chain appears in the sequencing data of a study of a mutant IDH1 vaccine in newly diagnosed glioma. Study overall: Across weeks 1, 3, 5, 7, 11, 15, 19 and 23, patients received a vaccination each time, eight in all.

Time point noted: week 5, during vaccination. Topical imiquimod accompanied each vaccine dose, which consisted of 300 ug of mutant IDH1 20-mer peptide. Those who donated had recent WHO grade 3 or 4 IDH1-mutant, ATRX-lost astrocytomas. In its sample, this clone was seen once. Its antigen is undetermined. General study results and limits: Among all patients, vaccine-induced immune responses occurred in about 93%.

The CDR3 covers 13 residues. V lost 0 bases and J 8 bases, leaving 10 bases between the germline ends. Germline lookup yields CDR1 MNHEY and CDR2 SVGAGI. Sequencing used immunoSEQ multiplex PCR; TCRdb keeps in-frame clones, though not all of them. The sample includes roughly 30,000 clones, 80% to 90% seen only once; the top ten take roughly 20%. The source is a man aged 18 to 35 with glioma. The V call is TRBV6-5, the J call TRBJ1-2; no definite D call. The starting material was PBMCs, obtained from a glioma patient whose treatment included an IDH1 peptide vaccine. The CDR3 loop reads CASSYSNGNGYTF. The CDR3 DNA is TGTGCCAGCAGTTACTCGAATGGGAACGGCTACACCTTC.